This T cell receptor (beta chain) was recovered during a study of T cell responses to AZD1222 COVID-19 vaccine. Measured with immunoSEQ multiplex PCR; TCRdb has only the in-frame clones, and not every one. The sample has approximately 190,000 clones; around 93% are singletons. The specimen was peripheral blood, collected on day 0 of AZD1222 vaccination. This TCR was recovered from an adult in good health.

This CDR3 reads CASSRIGTDTQYF. As DNA, the CDR3 is TGCGCCAGCAGCCGGATAGGCACAGATACGCAGTATTTT. The V and J genes are TRBV4-1 and TRBJ2-3; unclear D gene. Germline values: CDR1 MGHRA, CDR2 YSYEKL. The CDR3 covers 13 residues. Trimming took 4 bases from V and 1 from J, leaving 6 bases between them.